The sequence of this T cell receptor beta chain was determined in a study of early T cells in non-severe SARS-CoV-2 infection. Study-wide results and caveats: VDJdb-based annotation leaned toward anti-spike CD8 responses and missed private and CD4 specificities.

The table lists this clonotype with a few counts. Its antigen is unidentified. The germline CDR1 and CDR2 sequences are SSHAT and FNYEAQ (reference sequence). After removal of 5 bases from V and 4 bases from J, the junction contained 6 bases not matched to a gene. The CDR3 is 15 residues long. Using its own MiXCR run on the 5' RACE reads, TCRdb lists one record per CDR3 protein. The sample carries 68,000 or so distinct CDR3 sequences, roughly a tenth recorded once. This clonotype was obtained from an adult who was a healthcare worker with PCR-confirmed SARS-CoV-2 infection or an uninfected control (not recorded which). The sequenced sample was whole blood. The V call is TRBV7-7, the J call TRBJ2-1; TRBD1 matches at 9 bases. Written as DNA, the CDR3 is TGTGCCAGCAGCCCACAGGGGGCGAAATACAATGAGCAGTTCTTC. It specifies CASSPQGAKYNEQFF. Together with reference TRBV7-7 and TRBJ2-1, the CDR3 gives the full variable domain: GAGVSQSPRYKVTKRGQDVTLRCDPISSHATLYWYQQALGQGPEFLTYFNYEAQPDKSGLPSDRFSAERPEGSISTLTIQRTEQRDSAMYRCASSPQGAKYNEQFFGPGTRLTVL.